Below are 32 T cell receptor beta chains sequenced from a single sample in a study of blood T cell repertoires in COVID-19. The method was immunoSEQ multiplex PCR; TCRdb's version includes in-frame clones alone and lacks a portion of them. The sample carries hundreds of thousands of clones, approximately 82% recorded once. Material: PBMCs or T cells enriched from blood (not recorded which). The receptors were sampled from a man aged 40-49 years who had been exposed to COVID-19.

The J gene is TRBJ1-1, the V gene TRBV29-1, with D possibly TRBD1 on 5 matching bases. The CDR3 runs to 12 residues. Germline V gene lookup returns CDR1 SQVTM and CDR2 ANQGSEA. The V and J ends lost 7 bases and 7 bases respectively, with 16 bases between them. The CDR3 region is CSAPGNQIEAFF. CDR3 bases: TGCAGCGCCCCAGGGAATCAAATTGAAGCTTTCTTT.

Turning to this clone: The same CDR3 can be traced to other DNA sequences in this sample. The rearrangement joins TRBV12-3 or TRBV12-4 to TRBJ1-5, with a possible D match to TRBD1 (5 bases). The CDR3 consists of 11 residues. V shed 6 bases and J shed 6 bases, with 6 bases lying between them. The chain's CDR3 is CASSTGQPQHF. Here the CDR3 DNA reads TGTGCCAGCAGCACAGGTCAGCCCCAGCATTTT.

This chain's CDR3 is CASTRAQSSYNEQFF. The CDR3 DNA sequence: TGTGCCAGCACCAGAGCGCAAAGCTCCTACAATGAGCAGTTCTTC. The rearrangement links TRBV9 to TRBJ2-1; D unresolved. Trimming took off 6 bases at V and 0 bases at J, with 13 bases between the two ends. The germline V gene has CDR1 SGDLS and CDR2 YYNGEE. The CDR3 is made up of 15 amino acids.

This clone was found a few times. The chain joins TRBV5-5 to TRBJ1-1; D possibly corresponds to TRBD1 (6 bases). Germline V gene lookup returns CDR1 SGHKS and CDR2 YYEKEE (reference sequence). The V end lost 3 bases, the J end lost 1 base, and 22 bases lay between the germline ends. The CDR3 is made up of 18 amino acids. The CDR3 nucleotides read TGTGCCAGCAGCTCAAACCACTTTACCCAGGGGAGGAACACTGAAGCTTTCTTT. Encoded protein: CASSSNHFTQGRNTEAFF.

This chain joins TRBV19 and TRBJ1-3; TRBD1 agrees at 11 bases. This CDR3 region has 17 residues. V was pared by 5 bases and J by 4 bases, with 10 bases of the junction left unmatched. The germline V gene encodes CDR1 LNHDA and CDR2 SQIVND (reference sequence). In DNA, the CDR3 is TGTGCCAGTAGTTCAGGACAGGGGGCGGTCGGAGGAAACACCATATATTTT. Translating it yields CASSSGQGAVGGNTIYF.

The J gene is TRBJ1-2, the V gene TRBV14, with a possible D match to TRBD1 (6 bases). V was clipped by 1 base and J by 5 bases, with 11 bases between them. Per the germline V gene, CDR1 is SGHDN and CDR2 is FVKESK. This CDR3 contains 14 residues. The CDR3 bases are TGTGCCAGCAGCCAAGTGGACAGAAAATATGGCTACACCTTC. It codes for CASSQVDRKYGYTF.

The chain employs TRBV18 and TRBJ1-5; maybe TRBD1 (6 bases). Germline assignment: CDR1 KGHSH and CDR2 LQKENI. This CDR3 comprises 15 residues. Trimming took off 3 bases at V and 7 bases at J, with 16 bases between the two ends. Here the CDR3 DNA reads TGTGCCAGCTCACCCTTGGGACACGCGACCCAGCCCCAGCATTTT. Its translation is CASSPLGHATQPQHF. The full variable domain, completed using reference TRBV18 and TRBJ1-5, is NAGVMQNPRHLVRRRGQEARLRCSPMKGHSHVYWYRQLPEEGLKFMVYLQKENIIDESGMPKERFSAEFPKEGPSILRIQQVVRGDSAAYFCASSPLGHATQPQHFGDGTRLSIL.

This clone occurred a few times. The chain employs TRBV19 and TRBJ1-5; 10 nucleotides match TRBD1. The length of the CDR3 is 15 residues. The junction had 5 bases not matched to a gene; V was cut back by 3 bases and J by 6 bases. Germline values: CDR1 LNHDA, CDR2 SQIVND (reference sequence). Here the CDR3 reads CASSMGQGKGQPQHF. For the CDR3, the DNA is TGTGCCAGTAGTATGGGACAGGGGAAGGGTCAGCCCCAGCATTTT.

This sequence joins TRBV7-2 and TRBJ2-1; no definite D call. Trimming shortened V by 5 bases and J by 6 bases, and 20 bases separated the two germline ends. Germline V gene data show CDR1 as SGHTA and CDR2 as FQGNSA. There are 16 residues in the CDR3. The CDR3: CASSQLISPGGNEQFF. The CDR3 DNA follows: TGTGCCAGCAGCCAACTTATATCACCTGGTGGCAATGAGCAGTTCTTC.

J is TRBJ2-5 and V is TRBV7-6, with TRBD2 matching 8 bases. Trimming removed 4 bases from V and 3 bases from J; junction bases left unmatched: 19. The CDR3 totals 19 residues. Germline CDR1 reads SGHVS; CDR2 reads FNYEAQ. This CDR3 is CASSSSPGTSRGPEETQYF. CDR3 nucleotide sequence: TGTGCCAGCAGCTCCTCACCAGGGACTAGTCGGGGGCCCGAAGAGACCCAGTACTTC. Based on the CDR3 plus reference TRBV7-6 and TRBJ2-5, the full variable domain is GAGVSQSPRYKVTKRGQDVALRCDPISGHVSLYWYRQALGQGPEFLTYFNYEAQQDKSGLPNDRFSAERPEGSISTLTIQRTEQRDSAMYRCASSSSPGTSRGPEETQYFGPGTRLLVL.

The chain uses TRBV5-3 and TRBJ2-5, with TRBD1 matching over 10 bases. TRBV5-3 qualifies as an ORF whose function is uncertain. CDR3 length equals 18 residues. The trim removed 4 bases at V and 1 base at J, leaving 13 bases unmatched. The CDR3: CARSQSYRDRGLQETQYF. The CDR3 DNA is TGTGCCAGAAGCCAATCATACCGGGACAGGGGACTCCAAGAGACCCAGTACTTC.

The V gene is TRBV7-9, the J gene TRBJ1-2, with D hard to call. Germline V lookup: CDR1 SEHNR, CDR2 FQNEAQ (reference sequence). The V and J ends lost 7 bases and 0 bases respectively, with 12 bases between them. The CDR3 has 14 amino acids. CDR3 protein: CASTREGANYGYTF. CDR3 DNA: TGTGCCAGCACCCGGGAGGGAGCTAACTATGGCTACACCTTC.

In this sample, this clone turned up many times. The V call is TRBV6-4, the J call TRBJ2-3; D ambiguous. The CDR3 loop spans 13 amino acids. CDR1 and CDR2 from the germline V gene are MRHNA and SNTAGT. V was pared by 4 bases and J by 1 base, with 6 bases between. The CDR3 reads CASSGSGTDTQYF. CDR3 in DNA: TGTGCCAGCAGTGGGAGCGGCACAGATACGCAGTATTTT.

The chain has TRBV19 and TRBJ2-7, with 8 bases aligning to TRBD2. V dropped 7 bases and J dropped 4; count of bases not matched to a gene: 18. CDR3 length: 17 residues. Per the germline V gene, CDR1 is LNHDA and CDR2 is SQIVND (reference sequence). The CDR3 DNA follows: TGTGCCAGTACCCCTCCCGCACCGGGACTAGTCGTTTACGAGCAGTACTTC. Protein sequence: CASTPPAPGLVVYEQYF. The variable domain in full, with the rest retrieved from reference TRBV19 and TRBJ2-7, is DGGITQSPKYLFRKEGQNVTLSCEQNLNHDAMYWYRQDPGQGLRLIYYSQIVNDFQKGDIAEGYSVSREKKESFPLTVTSAQKNPTAFYLCASTPPAPGLVVYEQYFGPGTRLTVT.

The CDR3 is CASSPPSSKETQYF. The CDR3 bases are TGTGCCAGCTCACCACCTAGTAGTAAAGAGACCCAGTACTTC. The chain carries TRBV18 and TRBJ2-5; D call uncertain. There are 14 residues in the CDR3. Germline loops: CDR1 KGHSH, CDR2 LQKENI. The ends were cut back, 0 bases at V and 3 bases at J, with 8 bases in the middle.

The genes are TRBV10-3 and TRBJ1-2; D gene unclear. The germline CDR1 and CDR2 sequences are ENHRY and SYGVKD. The CDR3 is 13 amino acids. The V and J ends lost 4 bases and 4 bases respectively, with 10 bases between them. In DNA form, the CDR3 reads TGTGCCATCAGTGTCCTGGGGAGCTATGGCTACACCTTC. As protein: CAISVLGSYGYTF.

The chain recombines TRBV14 with TRBJ2-2, with TRBD1 matching 10 bases. V lost 1 base to trimming and J lost 3 bases; unmatched junction nucleotides: 11. This CDR3 contains 19 residues. CDR1 and CDR2 (germline): SGHDN, FVKESK. CDR3 region: CASSQVKFGTGVHTGELFF. For the CDR3, the DNA is TGTGCCAGCAGCCAAGTAAAATTCGGGACAGGGGTGCACACCGGGGAGCTGTTTTTT.

The chain links TRBV6-5 to TRBJ1-4; possible D gene TRBD1, 6 bases. Germline values: CDR1 MNHEY, CDR2 SVGAGI. V lost 10 bases and J 6 bases, leaving 21 bases between the germline ends. The CDR3 is made up of 15 amino acids. The CDR3 reads CATRRGSGADEKLFF. DNA for the CDR3: TGTGCCACCCGCCGCGGTTCAGGGGCTGATGAAAAACTGTTTTTT.

The genes are TRBV27 and TRBJ2-1; TRBD1 matches at 7 bases. Losses at the gene ends were 6 bases for V and 6 bases for J; bases not matched to a gene: 2. The CDR3 length is 12 residues. Germline CDR1 MNHEY, CDR2 SMNVEV (reference sequence). The CDR3 region has the DNA TGTGCCAGCAGGGACAGGTCCAATGAGCAGTTCTTC. Encoded protein: CASRDRSNEQFF.

There are a few counts of this clone. The rearrangement links TRBV5-8 to TRBJ1-2; D perhaps matches TRBD1 (5 bases). This CDR3 contains 15 residues. Trimming removed 5 bases from V and 4 bases from J, with 18 bases in between. Germline V CDR1 and CDR2: SGHTS, YDEGEE. CDR3 in DNA: TGTGCCAGCAGGGCCTCCGGTGGGGGGTTCTATGGCTACACCTTC. Its translation is CASRASGGGFYGYTF. The full variable domain, completed using reference TRBV5-8 and TRBJ1-2, is EAGVTQSPTHLIKTRGQQATLRCSPISGHTSVYWYQQALGLGLQFLLWYDEGEERNRGNFPPRFSGRQFPNYSSELNVNALELEDSALYLCASRASGGGFYGYTFGSGTRLTVV.

The chain combines TRBV11-2 with TRBJ1-2; TRBD1 agrees at 7 bases. J gave up 4 bases and V 7 bases, and 6 bases lay outside the gene matches. The germline gives CDR1 SGHAT, CDR2 FQNNGV. CDR3 length: 13 residues. Written as DNA, the CDR3 is TGTGCCAGCAAGATAGACAGGGCCTATGGCTACACCTTC. This codes for CASKIDRAYGYTF.

CDR3 sequence: CASRRDLGEKLFF. CDR3 bases: TGTGCCAGCAGACGGGATCTTGGTGAAAAACTGTTTTTT. The V and J genes are TRBV2 and TRBJ1-4, with D unclear. Germline-derived CDR1 and CDR2 are SNHLY and FYNNEI. V was clipped by 6 bases and J by 7 bases, with 12 bases between them. This CDR3 has 13 amino acids.

This clone was observed many times. The chain joins TRBV3-1 (or the pseudogene TRBV3-2) to TRBJ2-2; maybe TRBD2 (5 bases). Germline V lookup: CDR1 LGHDT, CDR2 YNNKEL (reference sequence). Trimming left V 6 bases short and J 8 bases short, with 7 bases between. The CDR3 totals 11 residues. CDR3 sequence: CASRREGELFF. The CDR3 nucleotides read TGTGCCAGCAGGAGGGAGGGGGAGCTGTTTTTT.

The V call is TRBV2, the J call TRBJ1-2, with 9 bases fitting TRBD1. V lost 6 bases to trimming and J lost 8 bases; unmatched junction nucleotides: 7. Per germline, CDR1 SNHLY and CDR2 FYNNEI. This CDR3 is built from 13 residues. CDR3 nucleotide sequence: TGTGCCAGCAGGGAACAGGGGGCAGGGGGCTACACCTTC. Amino acids: CASREQGAGGYTF.

The genes are TRBV4-1 and TRBJ2-6; no clear D. V was shortened by 5 bases and J by 4 bases, with 6 bases between the two germline ends. Germline V gene data show CDR1 as MGHRA and CDR2 as YSYEKL. This CDR3 is 13 amino acids long. CDR3 DNA sequence: TGCGCCAGCAGCGGGCTGGGGGCCAACGTCCTGACTTTC. Protein: CASSGLGANVLTF.

The rearrangement uses TRBV5-1 and TRBJ2-7; 7 bases are shared with TRBD1. Germline lookup yields CDR1 SGHRS and CDR2 YFSETQ. The junction had 10 bases not matched to a gene; V was cut back by 2 bases and J by 5 bases. The CDR3 extends over 15 amino acids. CDR3 loop: CASSFRGTGDNEQYF. In nucleotides, the CDR3 is TGCGCCAGCAGCTTTCGGGGCACAGGGGATAACGAGCAGTACTTC.

V gene TRBV2 combines with J gene TRBJ1-2; D might be TRBD1 (6 bases). Germline CDR1 reads SNHLY; CDR2 reads FYNNEI. Deletions cut 6 bases from V and 1 base from J, with 9 bases between. CDR3 size: 13 residues. CDR3 loop: CASSGQINYGYTF. CDR3 nucleotide sequence: TGTGCCAGCAGCGGACAGATTAACTATGGCTACACCTTC.

V gene TRBV7-3 combines with J gene TRBJ1-1; possibly TRBD1 for D (6 bases). Germline CDR1 is SGHTA and CDR2 is FQGTGA. V dropped 6 bases and J dropped 1 base, with 12 bases sitting between them. The CDR3 consists of 14 residues. CDR3 bases: TGTGCCAGCAGGTCAGGGGAACGGAACACTGAAGCTTTCTTT. Its protein product is CASRSGERNTEAFF.

This clone has only a few counts. The chain joins TRBV29-1 to TRBJ2-7, with TRBD2 matching over 7 bases. CDR3 length: 11 amino acids. Germline V gives CDR1 SQVTM, CDR2 ANQGSEA. V lost 5 bases and J lost 4; bases outside the gene matches: 2. DNA of the CDR3: TGCAGCGTTCTTAGCGGGTACGAGCAGTACTTC. It specifies CSVLSGYEQYF.

Many counts were recorded for this clone. The chain joins TRBV28 to TRBJ1-6, with 8 bases lining up with TRBD1. The V segment lost 8 bases and the J segment 7 bases; nucleotides outside the gene matches: 10. This CDR3 contains 15 residues. Germline V gene lookup returns CDR1 MDHEN and CDR2 SYDVKM. The CDR3 DNA is TGTGCCAGCTCCACCGGGACAGGTCAAAATTCACCCCTCCACTTT. Residues: CASSTGTGQNSPLHF.

This clone was recorded a few times. The chain joins TRBV14 to TRBJ1-4; 9 positions match TRBD1. Germline V gene sequence: CDR1 SGHDN, CDR2 FVKESK. The junction had 11 bases not matched to a gene; V was cut back by 4 bases and J by 8 bases. The CDR3 has 16 residues. CDR3 protein: CASSRTGVGVVEKLFF. The CDR3 DNA reads TGTGCCAGCAGCCGGACAGGGGTCGGAGTGGTCGAAAAACTGTTTTTT.

This chain links TRBV4-1 with TRBJ2-7; D is undetermined. CDR1 is MGHRA, CDR2 YSYEKL, per germline. V dropped 1 base and J dropped 5 bases, with 6 bases sitting between them. The CDR3 covers 12 residues. The CDR3 bases are TGCGCCAGCAGCCAAGGTATCCACGAGCAGTACTTC. Its translation: CASSQGIHEQYF.